The next 17 T cell receptor beta chains were all read from a single sample in a study of PD-1 blockade in mismatch repair-deficient tumors. The repertoire was sequenced with immunoSEQ multiplex PCR; TCRdb's copy has only in-frame clones and lacks some. The sample holds more than 85,000 clones, about 79% seen once. The sequenced sample was peripheral blood, obtained around 8 months after starting pembrolizumab. The receptors shown here come from an adult with mismatch repair-deficient cancer.

This clone was observed a single time. The chain has TRBV7-9 and TRBJ2-5, with 9 bases aligning to TRBD1. Losses at the gene ends were 4 bases for V and 2 bases for J; bases not matched to a gene: 5. The CDR3 contains 15 residues. CDR1 and CDR2 from the germline V gene are SEHNR and FQNEAQ (reference sequence). The CDR3 loop is CASSSGQGNQETQYF. The CDR3 DNA reads TGTGCCAGCAGCTCAGGACAGGGGAATCAAGAGACCCAGTACTTC.

The V gene is TRBV6-6, the J gene TRBJ2-7, with 7 bases aligning to TRBD2. Per the germline V gene, CDR1 is MNHNY and CDR2 is SVGAGI (reference sequence). This CDR3 has 16 residues. V gave up 5 bases and J gave up 3 bases; unmatched junction bases: 13. This chain's CDR3 is CASSPTIGLDNYEQYF. The CDR3 DNA follows: TGTGCCAGCAGTCCGACCATTGGACTAGATAACTACGAGCAGTACTTC.

This chain links TRBV6-1 with TRBJ2-7; TRBD1 aligns across 7 bases. Germline CDR1 and CDR2: MNHNS and SASEGT. Unmatched junction bases numbered 6, after V lost 0 bases and J lost 7 bases. The CDR3 covers 14 residues. The CDR3 reads CASSEATGWWEQYF. The CDR3 DNA sequence: TGTGCCAGCAGTGAAGCGACAGGGTGGTGGGAGCAGTACTTC.

The rearrangement uses TRBV19 and TRBJ1-4; TRBD1 aligns across 10 bases. Germline assignment: CDR1 LNHDA and CDR2 SQIVND (reference sequence). V was pared by 6 bases and J by 7 bases, with 5 bases of the junction left unmatched. The CDR3 has 14 residues. Here the CDR3 DNA reads TGTGCCAGTAGCGCGACAGGGGGCTTTGAAAAACTGTTTTTT. This encodes CASSATGGFEKLFF.

Here the CDR3 reads CASSLIRDTNYNEQFF. DNA of the CDR3: TGTGCCAGCAGTTTAATCCGGGACACTAACTACAATGAGCAGTTCTTC. The V and J genes are TRBV7-2 and TRBJ2-1; tentatively, D is TRBD1 (6 bases). The germline CDR1 and CDR2 sequences are SGHTA and FQGNSA. The CDR3 spans 16 residues. V was clipped by 6 bases and J by 3 bases, with 18 bases between them.

This chain connects TRBV7-2 to TRBJ2-7; no firm D call. This CDR3 spans 14 amino acids. Trimming removed 1 base at V and 4 bases at J, with 11 bases between. The germline V gene encodes CDR1 SGHTA and CDR2 FQGNSA. The CDR3 is CASSLGGSLYEQYF. For the CDR3, the DNA is TGTGCCAGCAGCTTAGGCGGCTCCTTATACGAGCAGTACTTC. The variable domain in full, completed from reference TRBV7-2 and TRBJ2-7, reads GAGVSQSPSNKVTEKGKDVELRCDPISGHTALYWYRQSLGQGLEFLIYFQGNSAPDKSGLPSDRFSAERTGGSVSTLTIQRTQQEDSAVYLCASSLGGSLYEQYFGPGTRLTVT.

This clone has only a few counts. The J gene is TRBJ1-1, the V gene TRBV7-9, with TRBD1 identical over 7 bases. From germline, CDR1 is SEHNR and CDR2 FQNEAQ (reference sequence). J gave up 2 bases and V 8 bases, and 8 bases lay outside the gene matches. This CDR3 region has 14 residues. The CDR3, as DNA: TGTGCCAGCGGATCCGGGACAGCAAACACTGAAGCTTTCTTT. It is translated as CASGSGTANTEAFF.

This chain connects TRBV28 to TRBJ2-7; no clear D gene. The CDR3 has 12 amino acids. Trimming removed 6 bases at V and 4 bases at J, with 10 bases between. Germline CDR1 reads MDHEN; CDR2 reads SYDVKM. Written as DNA, the CDR3 is TGTGCCAGCAGCTCCCTCCAATACGAGCAGTACTTC. Its translation is CASSSLQYEQYF.

This clone was found a few times. This chain joins TRBV6-1 and TRBJ2-3; D not certain. The CDR3 covers 15 residues. V lost 8 bases and J lost 0, with 15 bases in between. The germline CDR1 and CDR2 sequences are MNHNS and SASEGT. The CDR3 reads CASRVGSMSTDTQYF. The CDR3 DNA follows: TGTGCCAGCCGTGTTGGCTCCATGAGCACAGATACGCAGTATTTT.

The chain is built from TRBV7-2 and TRBJ2-7; 10 bases map to TRBD2. V was pared by 5 bases and J by 3 bases, with 4 bases of the junction left unmatched. The germline V gene has CDR1 SGHTA and CDR2 FQGNSA. The CDR3 contains 14 residues. For the CDR3, the DNA is TGTGCCAGCAGCCCAAGGACTAGCGGCTACGAGCAGTACTTC. This translates into CASSPRTSGYEQYF.

This rearrangement joins TRBV5-4 to TRBJ1-1; 8 bases fit TRBD1. Germline CDR1 is SGHNT and CDR2 is YYREEE (reference sequence). V was pared by 4 bases and J by 0 bases, with 11 bases of the junction left unmatched. The CDR3 has 17 residues. CDR3 in amino acids: CASSRGTGDIMNTEAFF. The CDR3 DNA follows: TGTGCCAGCAGCCGCGGGACAGGAGATATCATGAACACTGAAGCTTTCTTT.

The chain combines TRBV15 with TRBJ1-2; the D gene is possibly TRBD1 (5 bases). V was pared by 8 bases and J by 2 bases, with 21 bases between. The germline CDR1 and CDR2 sequences are LNHNV and YYDKDF (reference sequence). This CDR3 has 16 amino acids. CDR3 bases: TGTGCCACCGGCCGTTCCTCGCTCAACAGGAACTATGGCTACACCTTC. Amino acid sequence: CATGRSSLNRNYGYTF.

The V call is TRBV14, the J call TRBJ2-5, with D possibly TRBD2 on 5 matching bases. Germline assignment: CDR1 SGHDN and CDR2 FVKESK. V lost 0 bases and J 4 bases, leaving 9 bases between the germline ends. The CDR3 runs 14 residues. CDR3: CASSQERAGETQYF. DNA of the CDR3: TGTGCCAGCAGCCAAGAGCGGGCCGGAGAGACCCAGTACTTC.

The V call is TRBV2, the J call TRBJ2-6, with D uncertain. Trimming left V 3 bases short and J 1 base short, with 7 bases between. Germline values: CDR1 SNHLY, CDR2 FYNNEI. The CDR3 sequence is 15 residues long. CDR3 protein: CASSDLESGANVLTF. The CDR3 region has the DNA TGTGCCAGCAGTGATTTGGAGTCTGGGGCCAACGTCCTGACTTTC.

The chain joins TRBV4-2 to TRBJ2-3; 9 positions match TRBD2. Germline lookup yields CDR1 LGHNA and CDR2 YNFKEQ. The CDR3 extends over 16 amino acids. V dropped 3 bases and J dropped 3; count of bases not matched to a gene: 7. DNA of the CDR3: TGTGCCAGCAGCCATCTAATAGCGGGAGAAACAGATACGCAGTATTTT. Its protein product is CASSHLIAGETDTQYF.

In the case of this clone: This sample includes further DNA sequences coding for the same CDR3. V and J are TRBV27 and TRBJ2-2, with a tentative D call TRBD1 (6 bases). From germline, CDR1 is MNHEY and CDR2 SMNVEV (reference sequence). The V end lost 4 bases, the J end lost 3 bases, and 9 bases lay between the germline ends. This CDR3 contains 14 residues. The CDR3 DNA is TGTGCCAGCAGTTCAGGACAGCACACCGGGGAGCTGTTTTTT. Translation: CASSSGQHTGELFF.

The chain recombines TRBV6-1 with TRBJ1-3; no firm D call. The CDR3 covers 12 residues. The germline gives CDR1 MNHNS, CDR2 SASEGT. Trimming stripped 8 bases from V and 2 bases from J, with 7 bases between. The CDR3 nucleotides are TGTGCCAGCCAAGGGACTGGAAACACCATATATTTT. Translated: CASQGTGNTIYF.